Below, 19 T cell receptor beta chains from the same sample are listed, as sequenced in a study of PD-L1 blockade in urothelial cancer. Specified time point: pretreatment peripheral blood. This table comes from immunoSEQ multiplex PCR, and its TCRdb copy is limited to in-frame clones, with some not included. The sample includes just over 50,000 clones, about three quarters of them seen just once. The sequenced sample was PBMCs, obtained around atezolizumab (anti-PD-L1) treatment. The receptor set was obtained from a man in his 70s with urothelial cancer.

By frequency in the sample, this clone is medium-sized. The V gene is TRBV5-4, the J gene TRBJ2-7, with TRBD2 matching over 9 bases. Germline trimming cut 1 base from V and 3 bases from J; bases unmatched to any gene: 2. The CDR3 spans 14 residues. The germline gives CDR1 SGHNT, CDR2 YYREEE (reference sequence). CDR3: CASSLSREGYEQYF. The CDR3 DNA sequence: TGTGCCAGCAGCTTGTCGCGGGAGGGCTACGAGCAGTACTTC. Looking up the rest from reference TRBV5-4 and TRBJ2-7 gives the full variable domain: ETGVTQSPTHLIKTRGQQVTLRCSSQSGHNTVSWYQQALGQGPQFIFQYYREEENGRGNFPPRFSGLQFPNYSSELNVNALELDDSALYLCASSLSREGYEQYFGPGTRLTVT.

The rearrangement links TRBV11-3 to TRBJ1-2, with 11 positions matching TRBD1. Germline V gene lookup returns CDR1 SGHNT and CDR2 YENEEA. The CDR3 runs to 14 residues. Germline trimming cut 5 bases from V and 6 bases from J; bases unmatched to any gene: 5. CDR3 amino acids: CASSATGQGDGYTF. The CDR3 DNA follows: TGTGCCAGCAGCGCCACGGGACAGGGGGATGGCTACACCTTC.

The V call is TRBV5-1, the J call TRBJ1-4; D may be TRBD1 (5 bases). The length of the CDR3 is 15 residues. Germline V CDR1 and CDR2: SGHRS, YFSETQ. The V end was cut by 5 bases, the J end by 0 bases, with 11 bases between. The CDR3 region is CASSLTAATNEKLFF. In nucleotides, the CDR3 is TGCGCCAGCAGTTTGACAGCTGCAACTAATGAAAAACTGTTTTTT.

The rearrangement links TRBV2 to TRBJ1-1; 8 bases match TRBD1. Per the germline V gene, CDR1 is SNHLY and CDR2 is FYNNEI. The trim removed 4 bases at V and 11 bases at J, leaving 6 bases unmatched. CDR3 length: 12 residues. The CDR3 protein is CASSGTGGRAFF. The CDR3 bases are TGTGCCAGCAGTGGAACAGGGGGGCGGGCTTTCTTT. The variable domain in full, completed from reference TRBV2 and TRBJ1-1, reads EPEVTQTPSHQVTQMGQEVILRCVPISNHLYFYWYRQILGQKVEFLVSFYNNEISEKSEIFDDQFSVERPDGSNFTLKIRSTKLEDSAMYFCASSGTGGRAFFGQGTRLTVV.

On this clone: This could be a read error, since a much larger clone is one nucleotide away. The V gene is TRBV2, the J gene TRBJ1-5; D not certain. The V gene's germline CDR1 is SNHLY and CDR2 FYNNEI. The CDR3 extends over 14 amino acids. CDR3 amino acids: CASSGMAVNRPQHF. In DNA form, the CDR3 reads TGTGCCAGCAGTGGAATGGCAGTGAATCGGCCCCAGCATTTT.

V usage is TRBV28 and J usage is TRBJ1-4; 8 bases align to TRBD1. CDR3 length equals 17 residues. Germline V gene sequence: CDR1 MDHEN, CDR2 SYDVKM. V lost 7 bases and J lost 8; bases outside the gene matches: 18. The CDR3 region has the DNA TGTGCCAGCACAAGTAGGGGGATGACAGGGGAATACGAAAAACTGTTTTTT. It yields the protein CASTSRGMTGEYEKLFF.

The rearrangement uses TRBV4-2 and TRBJ2-3; possible D gene TRBD1, 5 bases. Germline V gene sequence: CDR1 LGHNA, CDR2 YNFKEQ. The CDR3 is made up of 16 amino acids. The V and J ends lost 0 bases and 4 bases respectively, with 14 bases between them. Here the CDR3 DNA reads TGTGCCAGCAGCCAAGATGTCGGGCAGGGCTCAGATACGCAGTATTTT. The encoded protein is CASSQDVGQGSDTQYF.

The chain employs TRBV18 and TRBJ1-1; D not certain. In germline, CDR1 is KGHSH, CDR2 LQKENI. The CDR3 spans 13 residues. The ends were cut back, 2 bases at V and 1 base at J, with 5 bases in the middle. The CDR3: CASSPYTNTEAFF. The CDR3 DNA reads as TGTGCCAGCTCACCATACACGAACACTGAAGCTTTCTTT.

The chain joins TRBV7-2 to TRBJ1-2; weak D call: TRBD1 (5 bases). Germline V gene lookup returns CDR1 SGHTA and CDR2 FQGNSA. The CDR3 is 13 amino acids. The V and J ends lost 0 bases and 10 bases respectively, with 12 bases between them. The DNA for the CDR3 is TGTGCCAGCAGCTTAGCGCGGGGGTGGGACTACACCTTC. It encodes CASSLARGWDYTF.

This chain uses TRBV11-1 with TRBJ2-1; TRBD2 agrees at 11 bases. Per germline, CDR1 SGHAT and CDR2 FQDESV (reference sequence). This CDR3 is 15 amino acids long. J gave up 5 bases and V 1 base, and 1 base lay outside the gene matches. DNA for the CDR3: TGTGCCAGCAGCTTAGGACTAGCGGGGAACAATGAGCAGTTCTTC. This codes for CASSLGLAGNNEQFF.

V is TRBV6-1 and J is TRBJ1-4, with 7 bases identical to TRBD1. There are 14 residues in the CDR3. V lost 5 bases to trimming and J lost 4 bases; unmatched junction nucleotides: 4. Germline CDR1 MNHNS, CDR2 SASEGT. CDR3 sequence reads: CASSLTGFNEKLFF. CDR3 bases: TGTGCCAGCAGTCTGACAGGGTTTAATGAAAAACTGTTTTTT.

This chain connects TRBV4-1 to TRBJ2-1, with 7 bases fitting TRBD2. In germline, CDR1 is MGHRA, CDR2 YSYEKL. This CDR3 has 15 amino acids. Trimming cost V 0 bases and J 3 bases; bases outside gene matches: 2. In nucleotides, the CDR3 is TGCGCCAGCAGCCAAGAGTTAGCGGGCTACAATGAGCAGTTCTTC. Protein product: CASSQELAGYNEQFF.

A few counts support this clone. CDR3 bases: TGCGCCAACATTAGGGGTTCGGCCTACGAGCAGTACTTC. Translated: CANIRGSAYEQYF. The chain is built from TRBV4-3 and TRBJ2-7, with a weak D call TRBD1 (5 bases). V was clipped by 10 bases and J by 2 bases, with 15 bases between them. Germline V CDR1 and CDR2: LGHNA, YSLEER. CDR3 length equals 13 residues.

The J gene is TRBJ1-1, the V gene TRBV7-6; D gene uncertain. Germline V gene data show CDR1 as SGHVS and CDR2 as FNYEAQ. The CDR3 covers 13 residues. Trimming took 5 bases from V and 4 from J, leaving 11 bases between them. The chain's CDR3 is CASSPYEGTEAFF. The CDR3 DNA sequence: TGTGCCAGCAGCCCCTACGAGGGCACTGAAGCTTTCTTT.

In regard to this clone: At one boundary the junction diverges from the germline segment, which might be a read error. The chain carries TRBV7-2 and TRBJ1-2; 8 nucleotides agree with TRBD1. CDR3 length: 16 amino acids. Germline loops: CDR1 SGHTA, CDR2 FQGNSA. CDR3 nucleotide sequence: TGTGCCAGCAGCTTAGAATGGACAGGGAGGAACTATGACTACACCTTC. Translation gives CASSLEWTGRNYDYTF.

The chain is built from TRBV5-5 and TRBJ1-4; no definite D call. The CDR3 length is 14 residues. V gave up 2 bases and J gave up 8 bases, with 13 bases separating them. The germline V gene encodes CDR1 SGHKS and CDR2 YYEKEE (reference sequence). CDR3 sequence: CASSLSAQEEKLFF. For the CDR3, the DNA is TGTGCCAGCAGCTTAAGCGCTCAAGAGGAAAAACTGTTTTTT.

This clone was seen only once. V is TRBV5-1 and J is TRBJ2-1; D might be TRBD2 (6 bases). Germline CDR1 reads SGHRS; CDR2 reads YFSETQ. Between the trimmed V and J ends, which lost 0 bases and 10 bases, there was a span of 14 bases. The CDR3 length is 14 residues. The CDR3 coding sequence is TGCGCCAGCAGCTTGGTGGTCGCAGGAGGGGAGCAGTTCTTC. Residues: CASSLVVAGGEQFF.

The chain couples TRBV7-3 to TRBJ1-1; 7 bases align to TRBD1. CDR1 is SGHTA, CDR2 FQGTGA, per germline. The V and J ends lost 5 bases and 4 bases, in that order; junction bases with no gene match: 4. CDR3 length: 13 amino acids. CDR3 bases: TGTGCCAGCAGCCCTGACAGGGCCACTGAAGCTTTCTTT. It encodes CASSPDRATEAFF. Full variable domain (missing parts from reference TRBV7-3 and TRBJ1-1): GAGVSQTPSNKVTEKGKYVELRCDPISGHTALYWYRQSLGQGPEFLIYFQGTGAADDSGLPNDRFFAVRPEGSVSTLKIQRTERGDSAVYLCASSPDRATEAFFGQGTRLTVV.

This clone was seen only once. The rearrangement links TRBV7-2 to TRBJ2-5; 7 nucleotides match TRBD2. This CDR3 is 13 amino acids long. V lost 4 bases, J lost 3 bases, and 2 bases stayed unmatched. Per germline, CDR1 SGHTA and CDR2 FQGNSA. CDR3 amino acids: CASSWLAEETQYF. For the CDR3, the DNA is TGTGCCAGCAGCTGGCTAGCGGAAGAGACCCAGTACTTC. Filled out from reference TRBV7-2 and TRBJ2-5, the complete variable domain reads GAGVSQSPSNKVTEKGKDVELRCDPISGHTALYWYRQSLGQGLEFLIYFQGNSAPDKSGLPSDRFSAERTGGSVSTLTIQRTQQEDSAVYLCASSWLAEETQYFGPGTRLLVL.